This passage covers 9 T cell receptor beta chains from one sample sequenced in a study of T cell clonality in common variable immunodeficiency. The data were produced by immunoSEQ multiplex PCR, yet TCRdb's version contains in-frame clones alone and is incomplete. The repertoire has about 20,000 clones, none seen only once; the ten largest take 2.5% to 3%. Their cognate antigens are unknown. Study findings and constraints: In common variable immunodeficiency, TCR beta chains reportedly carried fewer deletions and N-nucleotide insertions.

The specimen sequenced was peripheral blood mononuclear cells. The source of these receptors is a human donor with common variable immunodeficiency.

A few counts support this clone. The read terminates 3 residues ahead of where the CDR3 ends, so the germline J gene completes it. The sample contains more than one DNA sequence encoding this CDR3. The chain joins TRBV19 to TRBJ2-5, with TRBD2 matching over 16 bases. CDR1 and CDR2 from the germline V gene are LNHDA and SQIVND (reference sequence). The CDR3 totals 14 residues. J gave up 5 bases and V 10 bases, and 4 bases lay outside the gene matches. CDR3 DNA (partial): TGTGCCACCGGGACTAGCGGGGGGGCGGAGACC. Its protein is CATGTSGGAET. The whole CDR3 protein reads CATGTSGGAETQYF.

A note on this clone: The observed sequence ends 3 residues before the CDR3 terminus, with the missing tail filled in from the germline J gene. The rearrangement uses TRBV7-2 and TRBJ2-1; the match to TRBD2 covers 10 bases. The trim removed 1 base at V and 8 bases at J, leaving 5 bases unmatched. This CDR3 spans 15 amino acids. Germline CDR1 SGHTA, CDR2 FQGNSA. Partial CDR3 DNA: TGTGCCAGCAGCTTAGTTTCAGCGGGGGGGCATGAG. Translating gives CASSLVSAGGHE. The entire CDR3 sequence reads CASSLVSAGGHEQFF.

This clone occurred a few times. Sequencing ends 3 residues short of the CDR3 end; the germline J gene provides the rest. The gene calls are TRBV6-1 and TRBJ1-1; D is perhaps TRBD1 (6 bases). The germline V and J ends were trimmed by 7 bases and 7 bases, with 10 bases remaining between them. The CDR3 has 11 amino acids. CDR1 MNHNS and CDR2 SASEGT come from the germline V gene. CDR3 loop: CASTEDSEAFF. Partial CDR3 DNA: TGTGCCAGCACTGAGGACAGTGAA.

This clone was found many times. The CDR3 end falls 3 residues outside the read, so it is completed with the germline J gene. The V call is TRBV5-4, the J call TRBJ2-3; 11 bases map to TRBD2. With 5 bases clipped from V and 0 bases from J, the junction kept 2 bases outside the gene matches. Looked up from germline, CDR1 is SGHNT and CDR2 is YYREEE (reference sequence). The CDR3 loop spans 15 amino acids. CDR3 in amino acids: CASRRTSGSTDTQYF. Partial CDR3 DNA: TGTGCCAGCAGGAGGACTAGCGGGAGCACAGATACG.

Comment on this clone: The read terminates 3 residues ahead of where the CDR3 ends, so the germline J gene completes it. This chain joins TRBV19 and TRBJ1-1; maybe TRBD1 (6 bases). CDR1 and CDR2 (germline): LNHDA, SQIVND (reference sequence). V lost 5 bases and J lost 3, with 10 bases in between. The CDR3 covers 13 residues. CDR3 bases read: TGTGCCAGTAGTGTCAAGGGGGACACTGAA. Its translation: CASSVKGDTE. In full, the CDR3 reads CASSVKGDTEAFF.

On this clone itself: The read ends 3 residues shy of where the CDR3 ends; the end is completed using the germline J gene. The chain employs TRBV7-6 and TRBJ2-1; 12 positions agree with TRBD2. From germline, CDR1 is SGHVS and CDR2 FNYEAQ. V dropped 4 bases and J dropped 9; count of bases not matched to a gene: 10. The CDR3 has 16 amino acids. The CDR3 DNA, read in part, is TGTGCCAGCAGCTCGACTAGCGGGAGTCGGTCTGCTGAG. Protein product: CASSSTSGSRSAE. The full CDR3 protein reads CASSSTSGSRSAEQFF. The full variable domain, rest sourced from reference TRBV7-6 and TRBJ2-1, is GAGVSQSPRYKVTKRGQDVALRCDPISGHVSLYWYRQALGQGPEFLTYFNYEAQQDKSGLPNDRFSAERPEGSISTLTIQRTEQRDSAMYRCASSSTSGSRSAEQFFGPGTRLTVL.

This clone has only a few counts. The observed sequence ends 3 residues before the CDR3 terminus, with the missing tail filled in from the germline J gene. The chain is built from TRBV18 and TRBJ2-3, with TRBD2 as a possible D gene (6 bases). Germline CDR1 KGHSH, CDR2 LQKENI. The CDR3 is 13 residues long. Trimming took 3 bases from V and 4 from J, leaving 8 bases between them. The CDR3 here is CASSPAGSDTQYF. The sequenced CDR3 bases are TGTGCCAGCTCACCCGCGGGGTCAGATACG.

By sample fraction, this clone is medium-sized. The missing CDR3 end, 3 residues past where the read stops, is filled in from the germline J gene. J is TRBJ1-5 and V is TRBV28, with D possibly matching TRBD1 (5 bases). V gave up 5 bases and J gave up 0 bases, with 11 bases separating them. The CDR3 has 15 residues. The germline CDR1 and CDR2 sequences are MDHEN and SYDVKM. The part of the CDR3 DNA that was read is TGTGCCAGCAGTCCCGCGACAGTTAGCAATCAGCCC. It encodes CASSPATVSNQP. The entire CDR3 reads CASSPATVSNQPQHF.

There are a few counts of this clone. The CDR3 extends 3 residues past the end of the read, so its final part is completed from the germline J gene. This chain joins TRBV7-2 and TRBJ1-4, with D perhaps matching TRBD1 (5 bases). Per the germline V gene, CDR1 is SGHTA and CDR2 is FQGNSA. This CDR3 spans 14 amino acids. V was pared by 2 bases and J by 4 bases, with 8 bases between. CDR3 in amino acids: CASSLSRVNEKLFF. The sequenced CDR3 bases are TGTGCCAGCAGCTTAAGCAGGGTTAATGAAAAA.